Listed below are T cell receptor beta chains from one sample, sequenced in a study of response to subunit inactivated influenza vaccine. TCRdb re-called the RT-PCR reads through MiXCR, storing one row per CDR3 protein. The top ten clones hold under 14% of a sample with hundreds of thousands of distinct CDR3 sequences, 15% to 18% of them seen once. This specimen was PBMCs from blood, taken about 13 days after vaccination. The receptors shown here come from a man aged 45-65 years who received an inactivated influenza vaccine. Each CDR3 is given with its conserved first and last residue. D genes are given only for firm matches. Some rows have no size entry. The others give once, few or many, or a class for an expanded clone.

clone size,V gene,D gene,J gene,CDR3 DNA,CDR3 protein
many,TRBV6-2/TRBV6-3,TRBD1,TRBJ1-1,TGTGCCAGCAGTCGGGGACAGGGGGCCACTGAAGCTTTCTTT,CASSRGQGATEAFF
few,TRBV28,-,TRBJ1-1,TGTGCCAGCAGTCTTAGCCCATTCTCAGCTTTCTTT,CASSLSPFSAFF
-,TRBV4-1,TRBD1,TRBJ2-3,TGCGCCAGCAGCGGACAGGGTGATCTAGATACGCAGTATTTT,CASSGQGDLDTQYF
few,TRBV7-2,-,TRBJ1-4,TGTGCCAGCAGCTTAACCTGGACGGGAAGTAATGAAAAACTGTTTTTT,CASSLTWTGSNEKLFF
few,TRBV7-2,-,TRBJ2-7,TGTGCCAGCAGACTACTTCTAGCCTCCTACGAGCAGTACTTC,CASRLLLASYEQYF
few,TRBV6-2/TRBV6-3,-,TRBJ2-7,TGTGCCAGCAGTTACTCGAAGTCGGGAATCGACGAGCAGTACTTC,CASSYSKSGIDEQYF
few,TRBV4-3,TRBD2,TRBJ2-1,TGCGCCAGCAGCTCAGGGACTAGCGGAGAGGGGGTCTACAATGAGCAGTTCTTC,CASSSGTSGEGVYNEQFF
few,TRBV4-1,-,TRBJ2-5,TGCGCCAGCAGCCCTACAGACCTGTACCAAGAGACCCAGTACTTC,CASSPTDLYQETQYF
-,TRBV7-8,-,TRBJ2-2,TGTGCCAGCACCGACAGGAAGTGGGACACCGGGGAGCTGTTTTTT,CASTDRKWDTGELFF
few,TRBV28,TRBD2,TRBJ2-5,TGTGCCAGCAGTTTTCGTGGACTAGTGAGGGAGACCCAGTACTTC,CASSFRGLVRETQYF
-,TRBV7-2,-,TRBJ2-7,TGTGCCAGCAGCAAAGGACCCTCCTACGAGCAGTACTTC,CASSKGPSYEQYF
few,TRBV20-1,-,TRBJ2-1,TGCAGTGCTAGAGGTAACTGGCACAATGAGCAGTTCTTC,CSARGNWHNEQFF
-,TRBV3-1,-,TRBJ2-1,TGTGCCAGCAGCCAAGATCCGACGACTAGTCCGTCCGGGAGCTCCTACAATGAGCAGTTCTTC,CASSQDPTTSPSGSSYNEQFF
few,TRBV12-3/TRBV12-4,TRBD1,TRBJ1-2,TGTGCCAGCAGTTCACCCCGGGACAGGGTTCGCACCTTC,CASSSPRDRVRTF
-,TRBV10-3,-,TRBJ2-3,TGTGCCATCAGTGCGGGCCGAGGGGGGGATACGCAGTATTTT,CAISAGRGGDTQYF
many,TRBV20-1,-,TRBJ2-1,TGCAGTGCTAGGACCTCCTACAATGAGCAGTTCTTC,CSARTSYNEQFF
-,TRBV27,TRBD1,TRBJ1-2,TGTGCCAGCAGGGCCGGGACAGGATCCCGGGGTAACTATGGCTACACCTTC,CASRAGTGSRGNYGYTF
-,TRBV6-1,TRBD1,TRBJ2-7,TGTGCCAGCAGACCACCTCCCGGACAGGGGATCTACGAGCAGTACTTC,CASRPPPGQGIYEQYF
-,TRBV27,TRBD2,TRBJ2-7,TGTGCCAGCAGTTTATCGGGGCTAGCGGCAAACTACGAGCAGTACTTC,CASSLSGLAANYEQYF
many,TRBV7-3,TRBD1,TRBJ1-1,TGTGCCAGCAGCTTAAGGTTTGTGGGTGGGACAGGGGGACAGACAATGCGGGCTGAAGCTTTCTTT,CASSLRFVGGTGGQTMRAEAFF
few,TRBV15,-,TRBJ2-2,TGTGCCACCAGCAGAGATGAGGGGGGCAGCGGGGAGCTGTTTTTT,CATSRDEGGSGELFF
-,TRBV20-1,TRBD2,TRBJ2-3,TGCAGTGCTAGACTGGGAACTAGCGGGGGGGAGGGAGATACGCAGTATTTT,CSARLGTSGGEGDTQYF
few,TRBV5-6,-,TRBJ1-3,TGTGCCAGCAGCCCCGTCGGGCAGGACACCATATATTTT,CASSPVGQDTIYF
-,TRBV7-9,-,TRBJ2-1,TGTGCCAGCAGTCCCTACAGGGATGAGCAGTTCTTC,CASSPYRDEQFF
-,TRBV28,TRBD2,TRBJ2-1,TGTGCCAGCAGTTCCCCGACTAGCGGGGCGTACAATGAGCAGTTCTTC,CASSSPTSGAYNEQFF
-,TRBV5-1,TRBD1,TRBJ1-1,TGCGCCAGCAGCAAAAGCGGACAGGGTTTCACTGAAGCTTTCTTT,CASSKSGQGFTEAFF
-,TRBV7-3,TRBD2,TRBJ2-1,TGTGCCAGCAGCTTAAAGGCCGGGGGTAGCGGGTCACGTTCGTCCAATGAGCAGTTCTTC,CASSLKAGGSGSRSSNEQFF
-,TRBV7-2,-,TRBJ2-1,TGTGCCAGCAGCTTAGTTAGGGGCGACGCGGCTAATGAGCAGTTCTTC,CASSLVRGDAANEQFF
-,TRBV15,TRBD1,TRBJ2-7,TGTGCCACCAGCAGAGATGGGACAGGGCGAGTCTTC,CATSRDGTGRVF
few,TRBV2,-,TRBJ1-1,TGTGCCGGCAAGGGGGATATGAACACTGAAGCTTTCTTT,CAGKGDMNTEAFF
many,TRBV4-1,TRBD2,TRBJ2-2,TGCGCCAGCAGCCACGTAGCGGGGGACCCCACCGGGGAGCTGTTTTTT,CASSHVAGDPTGELFF
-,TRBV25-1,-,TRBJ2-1,TGTGCCAGCAGTGATACCCCGGGGGGCTACGATGAGCAGTTCTTC,CASSDTPGGYDEQFF
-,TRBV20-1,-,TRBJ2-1,TGCAGTGCTAGAAATGAGGGGAATGAGCAGTTCTTC,CSARNEGNEQFF
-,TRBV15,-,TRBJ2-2,TGTGCCACCAGCAGAGATACATCACAGCTTAAGGGCGGGGAGCTGTTTTTT,CATSRDTSQLKGGELFF
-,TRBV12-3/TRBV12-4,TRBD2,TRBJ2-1,TGTGCCAGCAGTTTCGTAACTAGCGGACACAATGAGCAGTTCTTC,CASSFVTSGHNEQFF
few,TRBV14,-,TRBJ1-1,TGTGCCAGCAGCCAACCTGCCCCCGTCAGCCAGAACACTGAAGCTTTCTTT,CASSQPAPVSQNTEAFF
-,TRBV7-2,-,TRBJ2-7,TGTGCCAGCAGCCCACAGAGGACCTACGAGCAGTACTTC,CASSPQRTYEQYF
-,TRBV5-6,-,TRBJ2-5,TGTGCCAGCAGCTTGCTTTCATACAGTAACTTGGAGACCCAGTACTTC,CASSLLSYSNLETQYF
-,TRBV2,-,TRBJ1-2,TGTGCCAGCAGTGAATACGCGGTTGGAGATGGCTACACCTTC,CASSEYAVGDGYTF
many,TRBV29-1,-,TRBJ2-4,TGCAGCGTTGAACTGAGGTCTCTAGCCAAAAACATTCAGTACTTC,CSVELRSLAKNIQYF
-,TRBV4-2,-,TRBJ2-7,TGTGCCAGCAGCCAAGATTGGGCCGAGCAGTACTTC,CASSQDWAEQYF
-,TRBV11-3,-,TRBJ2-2,TGTGCCAGCAGCTCCGCGGTGAGCGGGGAGCTGTTTTTT,CASSSAVSGELFF
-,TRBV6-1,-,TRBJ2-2,TGTGCCAGCAGTGGTTCCGGTGGAGCCGGGGAGCTGTTTTTT,CASSGSGGAGELFF
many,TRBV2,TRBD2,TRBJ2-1,TGTGCCAGCAGTTTCCCGCGGGGGTCCTACAATGAGCAGTTCTTC,CASSFPRGSYNEQFF
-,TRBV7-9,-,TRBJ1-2,TGTGCCAGCAGAGAACCCGGCGGCGGCTACACCTTC,CASREPGGGYTF
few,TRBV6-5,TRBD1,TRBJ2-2,TGTGCCAGCAGTTACTCCTGGACAGGGGTAGGCGGGGAGCTGTTTTTT,CASSYSWTGVGGELFF
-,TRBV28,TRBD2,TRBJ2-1,TGTGCCAGCAGGGCTAGCGGGAGTCGATTATACTACAATGAGCAGTTCTTC,CASRASGSRLYYNEQFF
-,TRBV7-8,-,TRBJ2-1,TGTGCCAGCAGCTTACGGGCGGCGGGCAATGAGCAGTTCTTC,CASSLRAAGNEQFF
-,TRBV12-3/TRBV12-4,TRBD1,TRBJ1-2,TGTGCCAGCAGTTCACAGGGGCTCCCCTCCTATGGCTACACCTTC,CASSSQGLPSYGYTF
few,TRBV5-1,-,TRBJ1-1,TGCGCCAGCAGCATAGACTCAACAAACACTGAAGCTTTCTTT,CASSIDSTNTEAFF
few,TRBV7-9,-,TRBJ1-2,TGTGCCAGCGGCCATAAGCCTTCTGAAGGCTATGGCTACACCTTC,CASGHKPSEGYGYTF
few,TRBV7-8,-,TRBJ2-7,TGTGCCAGCAGCCCCACAGGTTACTCCTACGAGCAGTACTTC,CASSPTGYSYEQYF
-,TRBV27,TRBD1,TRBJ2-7,TGTGCCAGCAGTTTAGATAGACCGGGACAGGGCTACGAGCAGTACTTC,CASSLDRPGQGYEQYF
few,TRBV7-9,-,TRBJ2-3,TGTGCCAGCAGCCTGATACAGGGAAATCTTGATACGCAGTATTTT,CASSLIQGNLDTQYF
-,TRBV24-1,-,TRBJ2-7,TGTGCCACCAGTGATTTGTCGGGGGATCCCTACGAGCAGTACTTC,CATSDLSGDPYEQYF
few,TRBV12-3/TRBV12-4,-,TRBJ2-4,TGTGCCAGCAGTTTCGGGAACCCAGAGTTACAAGGCATTCAGTACTTC,CASSFGNPELQGIQYF
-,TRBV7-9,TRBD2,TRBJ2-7,TGTGCCAGCAGCTTAAAGTTTGGGACTAGCGGGAGCTACGAGCAGTACTTC,CASSLKFGTSGSYEQYF
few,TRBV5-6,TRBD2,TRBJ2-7,TGTGCCAGCAGCTTTACGGGACTAGCGACCTCATACGAGCAGTACTTC,CASSFTGLATSYEQYF
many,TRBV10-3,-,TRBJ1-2,TGTGCCATCAACGCGGGCCGGGACATCAACTATGGCTACACCTTC,CAINAGRDINYGYTF
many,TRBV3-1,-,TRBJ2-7,TGTGCCAGCAGCCAAATAAAACACGAGCAGTACTTC,CASSQIKHEQYF